The text below deals with one T cell receptor beta chain. As for the donors, each was a healthy bone marrow donor. Germline V gene data show CDR1 as SGHKS and CDR2 as YYEKEE (reference sequence). The CDR3 spans 16 residues. V was cut by 0 bases and J by 2 bases, with 12 bases left in between. This entry belongs to a study of cytomegalovirus exposure and HLA in healthy donors. Study overall: The 95 million to 120 million unique TCR beta sequences, from 150 million to 200 million T cells, were found by an earlier analysis. Among some 400 genotyped donors, around 81% fell in the Caucasian-associated ancestry cluster.

The PCR employed 60 Vbeta primers together with 13 Jbeta primers. Clones were sequenced by immunoSEQ multiplex PCR, and TCRdb holds only the in-frame ones, with some missing. The sample contains roughly 65,000 clones, 68% of which appear only once. This receptor was identified in a man aged 40-49 years in good health and CMV-seropositive. Sequencing used PBMCs. The chain employs TRBV5-5 and TRBJ1-3; D perhaps matches TRBD1 (5 bases). The CDR3 loop reads CASSLATGGTGNTIYF. DNA of the CDR3: TGTGCCAGCAGCTTGGCCACAGGCGGGACTGGAAACACCATATATTTT.